These T cell receptor beta chains were read from a single sample in a study of long-term antiretroviral therapy in people with HIV. Assay: immunoSEQ multiplex PCR; the TCRdb copy retains only in-frame clones and omits some. This sample carries 15,000 to 20,000 clones, 76% of them seen once, and the ten largest clones take approximately 15%. The specimen comprised unsorted PBMCs, sampled 0.5 years before starting antiretroviral therapy. The receptor source for this set is a woman aged 50 to 60 with HIV. CDR3s include the opening cysteine and the closing phenylalanine or tryptophan. A D gene is named only where the DNA matches it firmly. Size is stated for part of the rows, as once, few or many counts, or as a class when the clone is expanded.

NA few TRBJ2-2 15 TRBV7-3 TGTGCCAGCAGCTTTAGTACTATAATGCCCGGGGAGCTGTTTTTT CASSFSTIMPGELFF
NA NA TRBJ2-5 14 TRBV7-2 TGTGCCAGCAGCTTACGAGGGGACGGAGAGACCCAGTACTTC CASSLRGDGETQYF
NA NA TRBJ1-6 17 TRBV2 TGTGCCAGCAGTGAACTGGGAAGTGGGTCCTATAATTCACCCCTCCACTTT CASSELGSGSYNSPLHF
NA once TRBJ2-2 14 TRBV29-1 TGCAGCGTAGATCGGACAGTGAACACCGGGGAGCTGTTTTTT CSVDRTVNTGELFF
NA NA TRBJ2-3 14 TRBV7-9 TGTGCCAGCAGCTTAAAGGGGCGAGGAGATACGCAGTATTTT CASSLKGRGDTQYF
NA NA TRBJ2-3 15 TRBV19 TGTGCCAGTAGTACCTCGAAGACCACCTCAGATACGCAGTATTTT CASSTSKTTSDTQYF
NA NA TRBJ1-6 16 TRBV27 TGTGCCAGCAGTTCCCTAGCGAGCTCCTATAATTCACCCCTCCACTTT CASSSLASSYNSPLHF
NA once TRBJ1-1 15 TRBV9 TGTGCCAGCAGCGTAGATCCGGGCCCGAACACTGAAGCTTTCTTT CASSVDPGPNTEAFF
TRBD2 NA TRBJ2-7 14 TRBV5-4 TGTGCCAGCAGACCGACTAGCGGGGGGGACAGACAGTACTTC CASRPTSGGDRQYF
NA NA TRBJ2-7 16 TRBV4-1 TGCGCCAGCAGCCAAGGGGAAGGCAGTCCCACGGGGGAGCAGTACTTC CASSQGEGSPTGEQYF
TRBD2 NA TRBJ2-1 16 TRBV4-1 TGCGCCAGCAGCCAACGGACTAGCGGGGGGCTTAATGAGCAGTTCTTC CASSQRTSGGLNEQFF
NA NA TRBJ2-1 15 TRBV5-1 TGCGCCAGCAGCTTGGAGGGAAGCTCCTACAATGAGCAGTTCTTC CASSLEGSSYNEQFF
TRBD1 few TRBJ1-6 15 TRBV14 TGTGCCAGCAGTCCGACCGGGACAGGGTATTCACCCCTCCACTTT CASSPTGTGYSPLHF
TRBD2 NA TRBJ2-2 17 TRBV5-1 TGCGCCAGCAGCTGGACTAGCGGGGGCCTTAACACCGGGGAGCTGTTTTTT CASSWTSGGLNTGELFF
NA once TRBJ1-1 12 TRBV6-5 TGTGCCAGCAGACACGGGAACACTGAAGCTTTCTTT CASRHGNTEAFF
NA NA TRBJ2-3 11 TRBV5-4 TGTGCCAGCAGCTCTACAGATACGCAGTATTTT CASSSTDTQYF
NA few TRBJ2-2 13 TRBV19 TGTGCCAGTAGTATGGGGTCCCGCGGGGAGCTGTTTTTT CASSMGSRGELFF
NA NA TRBJ1-2 12 TRBV29-1 TGCAGCGTTGCTGCTCAGGGCTATGGCTACACCTTC CSVAAQGYGYTF
NA once TRBJ2-5 15 TRBV5-1 TGCGCCAGCAGCTTGGGGGGGCCGAGACAAGAGACCCAGTACTTC CASSLGGPRQETQYF
TRBD1 NA TRBJ2-7 17 TRBV2 TGTGCCAGCAGCCCCTTTAGACAGGGCCTGCCGTCCTACGAGCAGTACTTC CASSPFRQGLPSYEQYF
NA NA TRBJ2-1 14 TRBV6-5 TGTGCCAGCAGTTACTCGAACCCCCAGAATGAGCAGTTCTTC CASSYSNPQNEQFF
TRBD1 NA TRBJ2-1 16 TRBV7-6 TGTGCCAGCAGCCTCCTCGGACAGGGAGGTTTAGATGAGCAGTTCTTC CASSLLGQGGLDEQFF
NA NA TRBJ1-6 16 TRBV19 TGTGCCAGTAGTAACCTAGAACAGGGTTGGAATTCACCCCTCCACTTT CASSNLEQGWNSPLHF
NA NA TRBJ1-2 13 TRBV4-1 TGCGCCAGCAGCCTACGGGAGGCTATGAGCTACACCTTC CASSLREAMSYTF
NA NA TRBJ1-1 11 TRBV5-6 TGTGCCAGCAGCTTAGGACAGCAAGCTTTCTTT CASSLGQQAFF
NA NA TRBJ1-4 15 TRBV6-5 TGTGCCAGCAGTTACCCAAGACGCGATAATGAAAAACTGTTTTTT CASSYPRRDNEKLFF